A single sample gave rise to the 16 T cell receptor beta chains below, sequenced in a study of identical twins. A single record per CDR3 protein comes from TCRdb applying MiXCR to the 5' RACE reads. The sample comprises some 500,000 distinct CDR3 sequences, approximately 9.6% of which are singletons, and 2.5% to 3.5% rests with the top ten. A further study also used this sample, focusing on yellow fever vaccine responses in identical twins.

The specimen sequenced was PBMCs. Receptors were obtained from a woman aged 18-29 years in good health.

In this sample, this clonotype turned up a few times. This chain connects TRBV6-5 to TRBJ2-2; D not certain. V was cut by 7 bases and J by 6 bases, with 9 bases left in between. The germline V gene has CDR1 MNHEY and CDR2 SVGAGI. CDR3 length equals 12 residues. The CDR3 DNA reads TGTGCCAGCACCGAGGTCGCCGGGGAGCTGTTTTTT. Its translation: CASTEVAGELFF.

This clonotype has only a few counts. The chain's CDR3 is CASSFGATGYEQYF. The CDR3, as DNA: TGTGCCAGCAGCTTTGGGGCCACAGGCTACGAGCAGTACTTC. The V gene is TRBV11-2, the J gene TRBJ2-7; D may be TRBD1 (5 bases). The V gene's germline CDR1 is SGHAT and CDR2 FQNNGV. V dropped 3 bases and J dropped 3 bases, with 12 bases sitting between them. The CDR3 sequence is 14 residues long.

V and J are TRBV29-1 and TRBJ2-7; 9 bases are a match to TRBD1. Germline V CDR1 and CDR2: SQVTM, ANQGSEA. After removal of 2 bases from V and 5 bases from J, the junction contained 10 bases not matched to a gene. CDR3 length: 15 residues. The CDR3 sequence: CSVESRGQGTDEQYF. CDR3 nucleotides: TGCAGCGTTGAATCCCGGGGACAGGGAACGGACGAGCAGTACTTC.

V is TRBV28 and J is TRBJ2-5; 13 bases map to TRBD2. Germline V gene lookup returns CDR1 MDHEN and CDR2 SYDVKM. The CDR3 runs 15 residues. Trimming removed 2 bases from V and 8 bases from J; junction bases left unmatched: 5. CDR3: CASSLRLAGGYTQYF. For the CDR3, the DNA is TGTGCCAGCAGTTTACGACTAGCGGGAGGTTATACCCAGTACTTC.

At least ten counts were recorded for this clonotype. CDR3 region: CSILTGSSGANVLTF. The CDR3 DNA reads TGCAGCATACTAACAGGGTCCTCTGGGGCCAACGTCCTGACTTTC. The chain employs TRBV29-1 and TRBJ2-6; a possible D gene is TRBD1 (6 bases). Per the germline V gene, CDR1 is SQVTM and CDR2 is ANQGSEA. CDR3 size: 15 residues. The germline V and J ends were trimmed by 8 bases and 0 bases, with 14 bases remaining between them. Looking up the rest from reference TRBV29-1 and TRBJ2-6 gives the full variable domain: SAVISQKPSRDICQRGTSLTIQCQVDSQVTMMFWYRQQPGQSLTLIATANQGSEATYESGFVIDKFPISRPNLTFSTLTVSNMSPEDSSIYLCSILTGSSGANVLTFGAGSRLTVL.

This clonotype was detected ten times or more. The rearrangement links TRBV12-3 or TRBV12-4 to TRBJ2-3; 7 bases agree with TRBD1. The trim removed 6 bases at V and 4 bases at J, leaving 10 bases unmatched. CDR3 length equals 15 residues. The CDR3 nucleotides are TGTGCCAGCAGAGAGACAGGGATTCAATCAGATACGCAGTATTTT. Residues: CASRETGIQSDTQYF.

The table lists this clonotype with a few counts. The chain is built from TRBV7-2 and TRBJ2-3, with D hard to call. V shed 4 bases and J shed 2 bases, with 10 bases lying between them. This CDR3 is built from 14 residues. In germline, CDR1 is SGHTA, CDR2 FQGNSA. The CDR3 protein is CASSSKLFTDTQYF. In DNA form, the CDR3 reads TGTGCCAGCAGCTCGAAATTATTCACAGATACGCAGTATTTT.

The chain carries TRBV6-6 and TRBJ2-7; weak D call: TRBD1 (6 bases). Trimming took off 6 bases at V and 7 bases at J, with 16 bases between the two ends. Looked up from germline, CDR1 is MNHNY and CDR2 is SVGAGI (reference sequence). The CDR3 has 13 amino acids. CDR3 sequence (DNA): TGTGCCAGCAGCTTCACAGGGTCCTCGGAGCAGTACTTC. Translating gives CASSFTGSSEQYF.

This clonotype showed up just a few times. The chain has TRBV5-1 and TRBJ2-1; 11 nucleotides match TRBD1. The V and J ends lost 7 bases and 1 base, in that order; junction bases with no gene match: 10. This CDR3 has 17 amino acids. Germline CDR1 reads SGHRS; CDR2 reads YFSETQ. The CDR3: CASGPGQGVPSYNEQFF. The CDR3 DNA is TGCGCCAGCGGACCGGGACAGGGGGTACCTTCCTACAATGAGCAGTTCTTC. Complete variable domain (other parts from reference TRBV5-1 and TRBJ2-1): KAGVTQTPRYLIKTRGQQVTLSCSPISGHRSVSWYQQTPGQGLQFLFEYFSETQRNKGNFPGRFSGRQFSNSRSEMNVSTLELGDSALYLCASGPGQGVPSYNEQFFGPGTRLTVL.

The J gene is TRBJ2-5, the V gene TRBV7-8, with 7 bases matching TRBD2. The CDR3 is made up of 15 amino acids. After removal of 0 bases from V and 5 bases from J, the junction contained 6 bases not matched to a gene. Per germline, CDR1 SGHVS and CDR2 FQNEAQ. DNA for the CDR3: TGTGCCAGCAGCTTAGCGGGAGGGTCCAGGGAGACCCAGTACTTC. Encoded protein: CASSLAGGSRETQYF.

The V and J genes are TRBV7-3 and TRBJ2-1; TRBD1 matches 10 bases. The CDR3 length is 15 residues. After removal of 6 bases from V and 7 bases from J, the junction contained 9 bases not matched to a gene. CDR1 is SGHTA, CDR2 FQGTGA, per germline. The CDR3 DNA reads TGTGCCAGCAGTCCCGGGACAGGGGAGGGGAATGAGCAGTTCTTC. Protein sequence: CASSPGTGEGNEQFF.

The chain combines TRBV10-3 with TRBJ2-3; 11 bases fit TRBD2. V lost 7 bases and J lost 3; bases outside the gene matches: 0. Germline lookup yields CDR1 ENHRY and CDR2 SYGVKD. The CDR3 spans 13 residues. The CDR3 sequence is CAITSGGTDTQYF. The DNA of the CDR3 is TGTGCCATCACTAGCGGGGGGACAGATACGCAGTATTTT.

The rearrangement uses TRBV7-2 and TRBJ2-1; 8 nucleotides agree with TRBD2. The J segment lost 7 bases and the V segment lost 1 base, leaving 6 bases of the junction unmatched. CDR1 SGHTA and CDR2 FQGNSA come from the germline V gene. This CDR3 has 15 residues. This CDR3 is CASSLDSGGVNEQFF. The CDR3 DNA sequence: TGTGCCAGCAGCTTAGACTCGGGGGGGGTAAATGAGCAGTTCTTC. Together with reference TRBV7-2 and TRBJ2-1, the CDR3 gives the full variable domain: GAGVSQSPSNKVTEKGKDVELRCDPISGHTALYWYRQSLGQGLEFLIYFQGNSAPDKSGLPSDRFSAERTGGSVSTLTIQRTQQEDSAVYLCASSLDSGGVNEQFFGPGTRLTVL.

The chain recombines TRBV5-4 with TRBJ2-1; D is undetermined. The ends were cut back, 5 bases at V and 0 bases at J, with 15 bases in the middle. CDR3 length: 16 residues. Germline CDR1 is SGHNT and CDR2 is YYREEE (reference sequence). CDR3 sequence: CASRWEGSGSYNEQFF. The CDR3 nucleotides read TGTGCCAGCAGATGGGAAGGGTCGGGCTCCTACAATGAGCAGTTCTTC.

The sample holds a few counts of this clonotype. V and J are TRBV12-3 or TRBV12-4 and TRBJ2-1, with D hard to call. The CDR3 is made up of 13 amino acids. Trimming cost V 7 bases and J 7 bases, with 14 bases left between them. CDR3 sequence: CASTLGPDNEQFF. The CDR3 bases are TGTGCCAGCACCCTAGGCCCCGATAATGAGCAGTTCTTC.

This clonotype was seen many times. This chain links TRBV20-1 with TRBJ2-7; D unclear. CDR3 length equals 14 residues. Germline values: CDR1 DFQATT, CDR2 SNEGSKA (reference sequence). With 0 bases removed from V and 0 bases from J, the gap between germline ends came to 9 bases. The CDR3 coding sequence is TGCAGTGCTAGAGAGACAATCGTCTCCTACGAGCAGTACTTC. Translating it yields CSARETIVSYEQYF.